This T cell receptor beta chain was documented in a study of T cell responses to AZD1222 COVID-19 vaccine. Only in-frame clones appear in the TCRdb table, and some are missing; sequencing was by immunoSEQ multiplex PCR. Of approximately 75,000 clones in the sample, around nine tenths were seen once. Study outcomes and limitations: Seropositive status at baseline applied to only six AZD1222 recipients. Donors in the cohort were predominantly white British and more often female, and clonal diversity was possibly underestimated. Spike-specific TCR breadth and depth went up after people got two AZD1222 doses.

Turning to this clone: Its antigen is currently unknown.

Sequencing was performed on peripheral blood, taken 28 days after the second AZD1222 dose. The source is an adult who received the AZD1222 COVID-19 vaccine.

The CDR3: CASSPQWGGNTEAFF. The CDR3 region has the DNA TGCGCCAGCAGCCCCCAATGGGGCGGAAACACTGAAGCTTTCTTT. The chain employs TRBV5-1 and TRBJ1-1; D might be TRBD1 (5 bases). From germline, CDR1 is SGHRS and CDR2 YFSETQ. V was clipped by 4 bases and J by 2 bases, with 15 bases between them. The CDR3 totals 15 residues.